This T cell receptor beta chain was sequenced during a study of OX40 agonist ivuxolimab in advanced cancers. Study findings and constraints: Some nonresponders also had low normalized T-cell clonal expansion.

Profiling relied on immunoSEQ multiplex PCR, and the TCRdb table lists in-frame clones only, not all of them. The sample holds approximately 50,000 clones, around four fifths seen once. V gave up 10 bases and J gave up 3 bases; unmatched junction bases: 3. This CDR3 region has 12 residues. CDR1 is ENHRY, CDR2 SYGVKD, per germline. About this clone: Its antigen is not identified.

The input for sequencing was CD4+ or CD8+ T cells sorted from blood, taken in a trial of the OX40 agonist ivuxolimab. The origin of this receptor is an adult with an advanced solid tumor such as melanoma, head and neck, liver or kidney cancer. The V and J genes are TRBV10-3 and TRBJ2-5; TRBD1 matches at 9 bases. The CDR3 loop reads CARGQGEETQYF. For the CDR3, the DNA is TGTGCCAGGGGACAGGGTGAAGAGACCCAGTACTTC.